These 24 T cell receptor beta chains were sequenced from one sample in a study of T cell responses to AZD1222 COVID-19 vaccine. The repertoire was sequenced with immunoSEQ multiplex PCR; TCRdb's copy has only in-frame clones and lacks some. The data hold around 150,000 clones, with roughly 93% observed a single time. The specimen was peripheral blood, collected 28 days after the second AZD1222 dose. The origin of the receptors is an adult who received the AZD1222 COVID-19 vaccine.

CDR3 in amino acids: CASSQGTVNTEAFF. The CDR3 nucleotides are TGTGCCAGCAGCCAGGGGACAGTGAACACTGAAGCTTTCTTT. The chain combines TRBV3-1 (or the pseudogene TRBV3-2) with TRBJ1-1; 7 bases line up with TRBD1. V shed 3 bases, J shed 0 bases, and the junction held 1 base outside the gene matches. Germline V gives CDR1 LGHDT, CDR2 YNNKEL (reference sequence). This CDR3 has 14 residues.

This clone was picked up a small number of times. The chain links TRBV28 to TRBJ1-3; D is unresolved. The CDR3 is made up of 14 amino acids. V dropped 3 bases and J dropped 4 bases, with 10 bases sitting between them. Per the germline V gene, CDR1 is MDHEN and CDR2 is SYDVKM. The CDR3 is CASSFQRRGNTIYF. The CDR3 DNA is TGTGCCAGCAGTTTTCAGAGGAGGGGAAACACCATATATTTT.

This clone appeared once. The chain couples TRBV18 to TRBJ1-5; no definite D call. The CDR3 spans 14 residues. Trimming left V 2 bases short and J 8 bases short, with 13 bases between. The germline CDR1 and CDR2 sequences are KGHSH and LQKENI. CDR3 sequence (DNA): TGTGCCAGCTCACCAATCCGGAGTAGGGAGCCCCAGCATTTT. Its translation: CASSPIRSREPQHF.

This rearrangement joins TRBV5-1 to TRBJ1-1; 7 bases align to TRBD1. CDR1 and CDR2 from the germline V gene are SGHRS and YFSETQ. The CDR3 is 17 residues long. The V segment lost 3 bases and the J segment 5 bases; nucleotides outside the gene matches: 16. CDR3 coding DNA: TGCGCCAGCAGCTCACGGAGCCCGGACAGGCCGGGGACTGAAGCTTTCTTT. This sequence encodes CASSSRSPDRPGTEAFF.

This chain links TRBV29-1 with TRBJ1-5; 9 nucleotides line up with TRBD1. Unmatched junction bases numbered 17, after V lost 5 bases and J lost 3 bases. Germline V CDR1 and CDR2: SQVTM, ANQGSEA. CDR3 size: 18 residues. CDR3: CSVPISTGTGTSNQPQHF. The CDR3 nucleotides are TGCAGCGTTCCGATTTCCACCGGGACAGGGACTTCCAATCAGCCCCAGCATTTT.

V gene TRBV2 combines with J gene TRBJ2-2, with D possibly matching TRBD1 (6 bases). Germline V lookup: CDR1 SNHLY, CDR2 FYNNEI. The V end was cut by 7 bases, the J end by 6 bases, with 18 bases between. There are 15 residues in the CDR3. CDR3 in amino acids: CASTIQGNYAGELFF. The CDR3 DNA is TGTGCCAGCACTATACAGGGAAACTATGCCGGGGAGCTGTTTTTT.

CDR3 in amino acids: CASSFLTGEAFF. As DNA, the CDR3 is TGTGCCAGCAGCTTTCTAACGGGTGAAGCTTTCTTT. The rearrangement uses TRBV13 and TRBJ1-1; D is undetermined. Trimming removed 3 bases from V and 7 bases from J, with 9 bases in between. Germline assignment: CDR1 PRHDT and CDR2 FYEKMQ (reference sequence). The CDR3 contains 12 residues.

V is TRBV19 and J is TRBJ1-5; the D gene is possibly TRBD1 (6 bases). Germline assignment: CDR1 LNHDA and CDR2 SQIVND (reference sequence). Deletions cut 5 bases from V and 7 bases from J, with 15 bases between. The CDR3 totals 14 residues. CDR3 coding DNA: TGTGCCAGTAGTCTAGGGACACCGGGACAGCCCCAGCATTTT. Its translation: CASSLGTPGQPQHF.

This rearrangement joins TRBV19 to TRBJ1-2, with a possible D match to TRBD1 (5 bases). V was cut by 2 bases and J by 0 bases, with 10 bases left in between. Germline lookup yields CDR1 LNHDA and CDR2 SQIVND (reference sequence). The CDR3 extends over 15 amino acids. CDR3 nucleotides: TGTGCCAGTAGTATACCGGGGCCTTCTAACTATGGCTACACCTTC. Protein: CASSIPGPSNYGYTF.

V usage is TRBV29-1 and J usage is TRBJ1-2, with TRBD1 matching over 7 bases. The CDR3 has 12 residues. Germline loops: CDR1 SQVTM, CDR2 ANQGSEA. V was pared by 7 bases and J by 8 bases, with 10 bases of the junction left unmatched. CDR3 region: CSAVNRGRGYTF. As DNA, the CDR3 is TGCAGCGCGGTCAACAGGGGCCGAGGCTACACCTTC.

This clone was seen once. This sequence joins TRBV9 and TRBJ1-1; D is unresolved. This CDR3 spans 15 amino acids. Trimming left V 1 base short and J 4 bases short, with 14 bases between. CDR1 and CDR2 (germline): SGDLS, YYNGEE. The CDR3: CASSVYPEWGTEAFF. CDR3 in DNA: TGTGCCAGCAGCGTATACCCCGAATGGGGCACTGAAGCTTTCTTT.

Written as DNA, the CDR3 is TGTGCCAGCAGCCCGGGGGGAGCTCAGCCCCAGCATTTT. Translating gives CASSPGGAQPQHF. V is TRBV13 and J is TRBJ1-5; D possibly corresponds to TRBD1 (5 bases). The germline V gene has CDR1 PRHDT and CDR2 FYEKMQ (reference sequence). With 5 bases removed from V and 6 bases from J, the gap between germline ends came to 11 bases. This CDR3 comprises 13 residues.

This chain uses TRBV20-1 with TRBJ1-1, with a weak D call TRBD1 (5 bases). Deletions cut 3 bases from V and 3 bases from J, with 14 bases between. Looked up from germline, CDR1 is DFQATT and CDR2 is SNEGSKA (reference sequence). The CDR3 contains 14 residues. CDR3 residues: CSASVQGGDTEAFF. CDR3 coding DNA: TGCAGTGCTAGTGTCCAGGGAGGGGACACTGAAGCTTTCTTT.

The chain employs TRBV11-1 and TRBJ2-2; D possibly corresponds to TRBD2 (5 bases). Trimming shortened V by 4 bases and J by 6 bases, and 12 bases separated the two germline ends. Per germline, CDR1 SGHAT and CDR2 FQDESV (reference sequence). This CDR3 has 14 residues. CDR3 amino acids: CASSYGGMAGELFF. CDR3 DNA: TGTGCCAGCAGCTACGGAGGTATGGCCGGGGAGCTGTTTTTT.

The J gene is TRBJ1-1, the V gene TRBV19, with D possibly matching TRBD1 (5 bases). The V gene lost 3 bases and the J gene lost 1 base, with 6 bases spanning the gap. The CDR3 sequence is 13 residues long. CDR1 and CDR2 from the germline V gene are LNHDA and SQIVND (reference sequence). CDR3 in amino acids: CASSIQGNTEAFF. The DNA of the CDR3 is TGTGCCAGTAGTATTCAGGGGAACACTGAAGCTTTCTTT.

The chain uses TRBV10-3 and TRBJ2-3; the D gene is possibly TRBD2 (6 bases). Between the trimmed V and J ends, which lost 7 bases and 0 bases, there was a span of 8 bases. CDR3 length: 13 residues. The germline V gene has CDR1 ENHRY and CDR2 SYGVKD. This chain's CDR3 is CAIMGGSTDTQYF. DNA of the CDR3: TGTGCCATCATGGGGGGTAGCACAGATACGCAGTATTTT.

The rearrangement joins TRBV6-5 to TRBJ2-1, with no clear D. Germline CDR1 reads MNHEY; CDR2 reads SVGAGI. The CDR3 loop spans 11 amino acids. Trimming left V 6 bases short and J 9 bases short, with 9 bases between. DNA for the CDR3: TGTGCCAGCAGCCAGCATAGTGAGCAGTTCTTC. It encodes CASSQHSEQFF.

This clone was detected only once. The rearrangement links TRBV6-5 to TRBJ1-1; 7 nucleotides match TRBD1. Germline CDR1 reads MNHEY; CDR2 reads SVGAGI. The CDR3 runs to 16 residues. V lost 4 bases, J lost 4 bases, and 12 bases stayed unmatched. The CDR3 DNA reads as TGTGCCAGCAGTTCCCGACAGGGAACTTTGAGCACTGAAGCTTTCTTT. It encodes CASSSRQGTLSTEAFF.

V and J are TRBV27 and TRBJ1-6; D is unclear. From germline, CDR1 is MNHEY and CDR2 SMNVEV (reference sequence). Trimming removed 5 bases from V and 9 bases from J, with 17 bases in between. The CDR3 is 15 residues long. The CDR3 is CASSPSPGEGSPLHF. As DNA, the CDR3 is TGTGCCAGCAGTCCAAGCCCCGGTGAAGGTTCACCCCTCCACTTT.

The CDR3 bases are TGTGCCAGCAGTTTTAAAAGCAATCAGCCCCAGCATTTT. Encoded protein: CASSFKSNQPQHF. This chain links TRBV12-3 or TRBV12-4 with TRBJ1-5, with D uncertain. Trimming took 3 bases from V and 1 from J, leaving 4 bases between them. CDR3 length: 13 residues.

The V call is TRBV5-4, the J call TRBJ1-1, with 8 nucleotides matching TRBD1. Looked up from germline, CDR1 is SGHNT and CDR2 is YYREEE (reference sequence). Losses at the gene ends were 4 bases for V and 0 bases for J; bases not matched to a gene: 11. CDR3 length: 17 amino acids. CDR3 sequence reads: CASSQQPRGPLNTEAFF. Written as DNA, the CDR3 is TGTGCCAGCAGCCAACAACCCAGGGGGCCCCTGAACACTGAAGCTTTCTTT.

This chain connects TRBV6-5 to TRBJ2-1; 8 positions match TRBD1. With 2 bases clipped from V and 7 bases from J, the junction kept 1 base outside the gene matches. Germline CDR1 and CDR2: MNHEY and SVGAGI. This CDR3 has 13 amino acids. The CDR3 here is CASSYGQGNEQFF. DNA of the CDR3: TGTGCCAGCAGTTACGGACAGGGAAATGAGCAGTTCTTC.

The chain couples TRBV6-2 or TRBV6-3 to TRBJ2-7; unclear D gene. The CDR3 covers 14 residues. Germline loops: CDR1 MNHEY, CDR2 SVGEGT. V gave up 0 bases and J gave up 3 bases, with 9 bases separating them. The CDR3: CASSYSTLSYEQYF. In DNA form, the CDR3 reads TGTGCCAGCAGTTACTCCACCCTAAGCTACGAGCAGTACTTC.

The chain recombines TRBV7-8 with TRBJ1-2, with no clear D. The V and J ends lost 1 base and 1 base respectively, with 7 bases between them. The CDR3 has 14 amino acids. Germline CDR1 is SGHVS and CDR2 is FQNEAQ. The CDR3 sequence: CASSLVAGNYGYTF. Written as DNA, the CDR3 is TGTGCCAGCAGCTTAGTCGCCGGTAACTATGGCTACACCTTC.